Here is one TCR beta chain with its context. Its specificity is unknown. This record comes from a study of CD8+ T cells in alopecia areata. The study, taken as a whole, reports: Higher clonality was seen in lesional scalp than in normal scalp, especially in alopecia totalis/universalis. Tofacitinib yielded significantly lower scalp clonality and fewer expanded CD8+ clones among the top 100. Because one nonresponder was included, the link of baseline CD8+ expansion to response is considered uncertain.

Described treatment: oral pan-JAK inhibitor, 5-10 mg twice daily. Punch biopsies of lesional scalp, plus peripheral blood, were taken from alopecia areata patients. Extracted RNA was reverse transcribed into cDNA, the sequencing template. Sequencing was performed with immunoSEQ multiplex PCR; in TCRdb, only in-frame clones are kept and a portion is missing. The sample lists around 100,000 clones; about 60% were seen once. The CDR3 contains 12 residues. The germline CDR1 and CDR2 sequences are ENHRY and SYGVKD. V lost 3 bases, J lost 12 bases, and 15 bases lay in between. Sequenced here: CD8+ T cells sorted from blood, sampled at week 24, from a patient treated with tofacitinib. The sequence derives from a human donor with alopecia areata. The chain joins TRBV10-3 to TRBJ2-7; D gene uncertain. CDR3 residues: CAISDLDTVWYF. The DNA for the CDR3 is TGTGCCATCAGTGACCTGGATACGGTCTGGTACTTC.